This TCR beta chain was found in a study of blood T cell repertoires in COVID-19. The wider study: Acute and convalescent COVID-19 samples came from the United States, Italy and Spain. Sources were T cells, B-cell-depleted T cells, or PBMCs; the material itself was cDNA or gDNA.

Using immunoSEQ multiplex PCR, the repertoire was profiled, and TCRdb retains in-frame clones only, with some absent. The data show 75,000 to 80,000 clones, around 90% seen once. The sequenced sample was peripheral blood. This clonotype originated in a human donor in a cohort sampled during active COVID-19.

The CDR3, as DNA: TGCGCCAGCAGCCAAGAATGGTCAGGGGGCTATAGCAATCAGCCCCAGCATTTT. The encoded protein is CASSQEWSGGYSNQPQHF. J is TRBJ1-5 and V is TRBV4-1, with TRBD1 identical over 8 bases. The CDR3 loop spans 18 amino acids. Germline values: CDR1 MGHRA, CDR2 YSYEKL. V trimming: 0 bases; J trimming: 0 bases; junction bases outside the gene matches: 7.